Presented here are 16 T cell receptor beta chains from one specimen sequenced in a study of cytomegalovirus exposure and HLA in healthy donors. 60 Vbeta and 13 Jbeta primers were used in PCR. Clones were read by immunoSEQ multiplex PCR, and TCRdb kept only the in-frame ones, dropping some. The sample has 100,000 to 150,000 clones, around 83% seen once. The sequenced sample consisted of PBMCs. The receptor set was obtained from a woman aged 18-29 years in good health and CMV-seropositive.

In its sample, this clone was seen once. This sequence joins TRBV2 and TRBJ2-7; D remains ambiguous. CDR1 and CDR2 (germline): SNHLY, FYNNEI. Trimming shortened V by 4 bases and J by 1 base, and 8 bases separated the two germline ends. This CDR3 comprises 13 residues. The CDR3 DNA is TGTGCCAGCAGTGCGGTGCTGTCCTACGAGCAGTACTTC. Its protein product is CASSAVLSYEQYF. Variable domain in full (rest from reference TRBV2 and TRBJ2-7): EPEVTQTPSHQVTQMGQEVILRCVPISNHLYFYWYRQILGQKVEFLVSFYNNEISEKSEIFDDQFSVERPDGSNFTLKIRSTKLEDSAMYFCASSAVLSYEQYFGPGTRLTVT.

The V and J genes are TRBV6-5 and TRBJ1-6; D unclear. Germline V gene lookup returns CDR1 MNHEY and CDR2 SVGAGI. Trimming shortened V by 6 bases and J by 9 bases, and 9 bases separated the two germline ends. The CDR3 contains 12 residues. DNA of the CDR3: TGTGCCAGCAGGGAGGAGGTTTCACCCCTCCACTTT. Translated: CASREEVSPLHF.

This rearrangement joins TRBV7-6 to TRBJ2-5, with D perhaps matching TRBD2 (5 bases). With 3 bases removed from V and 10 bases from J, the gap between germline ends came to 12 bases. This CDR3 spans 12 amino acids. CDR1 is SGHVS, CDR2 FNYEAQ, per germline. Here the CDR3 reads CASSLAGKGQYF. CDR3 coding DNA: TGTGCCAGCAGCTTGGCCGGGAAAGGCCAGTACTTC. The whole variable domain, remainder taken from reference TRBV7-6 and TRBJ2-5, is GAGVSQSPRYKVTKRGQDVALRCDPISGHVSLYWYRQALGQGPEFLTYFNYEAQQDKSGLPNDRFSAERPEGSISTLTIQRTEQRDSAMYRCASSLAGKGQYFGPGTRLLVL.

V usage is TRBV5-4 and J usage is TRBJ2-3; D is ambiguous. Germline loops: CDR1 SGHNT, CDR2 YYREEE (reference sequence). The CDR3 covers 13 residues. Trimming pared 4 bases from V and 7 bases from J, leaving 13 bases between. This chain's CDR3 is CASSPQPSNTQYF. The DNA of the CDR3 is TGTGCCAGCAGCCCACAACCCTCGAATACGCAGTATTTT. Together with reference TRBV5-4 and TRBJ2-3, the CDR3 gives the full variable domain: ETGVTQSPTHLIKTRGQQVTLRCSSQSGHNTVSWYQQALGQGPQFIFQYYREEENGRGNFPPRFSGLQFPNYSSELNVNALELDDSALYLCASSPQPSNTQYFGPGTRLTVL.

The chain couples TRBV11-2 to TRBJ2-5; the match to TRBD2 covers 12 bases. Per the germline V gene, CDR1 is SGHAT and CDR2 is FQNNGV. V shed 4 bases, J shed 4 bases, and the junction held 4 bases outside the gene matches. The CDR3 is 15 residues long. CDR3 in amino acids: CASSSSGGATETQYF. The CDR3 nucleotides read TGTGCCAGCAGCTCTAGCGGGGGGGCCACAGAGACCCAGTACTTC.

The chain couples TRBV6-5 to TRBJ2-7; D is possibly TRBD1 (6 bases). This CDR3 is 13 amino acids long. Trimming took 2 bases from V and 7 from J, leaving 12 bases between them. CDR1 is MNHEY, CDR2 SVGAGI, per germline. The CDR3 bases are TGTGCCAGCAGTTACAACCCAGGGGAGGAGCAGTACTTC. Its protein product is CASSYNPGEEQYF.

J is TRBJ2-7 and V is TRBV7-6; TRBD1 is a possible D gene (7 bases). Germline V gene sequence: CDR1 SGHVS, CDR2 FNYEAQ. V shed 4 bases and J shed 4 bases, with 23 bases lying between them. The CDR3 is 17 residues long. CDR3 nucleotide sequence: TGTGCCAGCAGCTCGGGAGTGTCCCCCGGGACAGATTACGAGCAGTACTTC. Translated, it gives CASSSGVSPGTDYEQYF. Full variable domain (remainder filled in from reference TRBV7-6 and TRBJ2-7): GAGVSQSPRYKVTKRGQDVALRCDPISGHVSLYWYRQALGQGPEFLTYFNYEAQQDKSGLPNDRFSAERPEGSISTLTIQRTEQRDSAMYRCASSSGVSPGTDYEQYFGPGTRLTVT.

There are a few counts of this clone. The chain employs TRBV6-1 and TRBJ1-1; a possible D gene is TRBD1 (5 bases). Looked up from germline, CDR1 is MNHNS and CDR2 is SASEGT. V lost 6 bases, J lost 0 bases, and 14 bases lay in between. CDR3 length equals 15 residues. CDR3 nucleotide sequence: TGTGCCAGCAGCCCAGGAAGGGGCCTGAACACTGAAGCTTTCTTT. Encoded protein: CASSPGRGLNTEAFF.

The chain joins TRBV9 to TRBJ2-7; the match to TRBD1 covers 10 bases. Germline V gene lookup returns CDR1 SGDLS and CDR2 YYNGEE. The V segment lost 3 bases and the J segment 3 bases; nucleotides outside the gene matches: 9. The CDR3 spans 16 residues. CDR3 in DNA: TGTGCCAGCAGCGCACAAAACGGACAGGGGGACTACGAGCAGTACTTC. This gives the protein CASSAQNGQGDYEQYF.

V usage is TRBV27 and J usage is TRBJ2-3; D not certain. CDR1 is MNHEY, CDR2 SMNVEV, per germline (reference sequence). This CDR3 region has 15 residues. V was trimmed by 5 bases and J by 1 base, leaving 13 bases between them. The CDR3 reads CASSPHLLGTDTQYF. In DNA, the CDR3 is TGTGCCAGCAGTCCCCACCTACTCGGCACAGATACGCAGTATTTT.

The V and J genes are TRBV2 and TRBJ1-3; unclear D gene. CDR1 SNHLY and CDR2 FYNNEI come from the germline V gene. The CDR3 totals 13 residues. Trimming cost V 4 bases and J 12 bases, with 16 bases left between them. The CDR3: CASSGTSGYGIYF. The CDR3 DNA is TGTGCCAGCAGTGGAACAAGCGGCTATGGCATATATTTT.

The CDR3 sequence is CASSRGEDTGELFF. CDR3 DNA sequence: TGTGCCAGCTCCCGGGGGGAGGACACCGGGGAGCTGTTTTTT. The chain carries TRBV6-1 and TRBJ2-2; 7 bases are a match to TRBD2. J was trimmed by 3 bases and V by 8 bases; bases with no gene match: 6. Germline assignment: CDR1 MNHNS and CDR2 SASEGT. The CDR3 is 14 amino acids.

This clone has just one count. The chain uses TRBV5-5 and TRBJ2-5; 8 bases map to TRBD1. Germline CDR1 SGHKS, CDR2 YYEKEE (reference sequence). Trimming removed 4 bases from V and 4 bases from J; junction bases left unmatched: 12. CDR3 length equals 16 residues. The chain's CDR3 is CASSPPLTGVGETQYF. Here the CDR3 DNA reads TGTGCCAGCAGCCCCCCCTTGACAGGGGTAGGAGAGACCCAGTACTTC.

This chain uses TRBV5-1 with TRBJ1-4; D perhaps matches TRBD1 (5 bases). Per the germline V gene, CDR1 is SGHRS and CDR2 is YFSETQ. The CDR3 loop spans 15 amino acids. The V gene lost 0 bases and the J gene lost 8 bases, with 14 bases spanning the gap. In nucleotides, the CDR3 is TGCGCCAGCAGCTTGGGGGGCAGGGTCGAAGAAAAACTGTTTTTT. This codes for CASSLGGRVEEKLFF.

V gene TRBV10-3 combines with J gene TRBJ2-7, with D tentatively TRBD2 (5 bases). The V gene's germline CDR1 is ENHRY and CDR2 SYGVKD. This CDR3 is 12 amino acids long. Trimming took off 7 bases at V and 5 bases at J, with 12 bases between the two ends. The CDR3: CAIKEDGHEQYF. In DNA, the CDR3 is TGTGCCATCAAGGAGGACGGACACGAGCAGTACTTC.

The V call is TRBV7-9, the J call TRBJ2-6; D remains unclear. Germline CDR1 and CDR2: SEHNR and FQNEAQ (reference sequence). V was pared by 1 base and J by 0 bases, with 4 bases between. The CDR3 length is 15 residues. The CDR3 DNA is TGTGCCAGCAGCTTAGGGAGCTCTGGGGCCAACGTCCTGACTTTC. It translates to CASSLGSSGANVLTF. Looking up the rest from reference TRBV7-9 and TRBJ2-6 gives the full variable domain: DTGVSQNPRHKITKRGQNVTFRCDPISEHNRLYWYRQTLGQGPEFLTYFQNEAQLEKSRLLSDRFSAERPKGSFSTLEIQRTEQGDSAMYLCASSLGSSGANVLTFGAGSRLTVL.